This TCR beta chain was retrieved from a study of blood T cell repertoires in COVID-19. Background on the study: Sources were T cells, B-cell-depleted T cells, or PBMCs; the material itself was cDNA or gDNA.

Measured with immunoSEQ multiplex PCR; TCRdb has only the in-frame clones, and not every one. This sample yields about 150,000 clones, of which approximately 90% are seen a single time; 5% belongs to the top ten. In germline, CDR1 is SGHTA, CDR2 FQGTGA. V gave up 0 bases and J gave up 4 bases, with 9 bases separating them. The CDR3 totals 14 residues. The V and J genes are TRBV7-3 and TRBJ2-5, with D possibly matching TRBD2 (6 bases). This sequence originates from a human donor in a cohort sampled during active COVID-19. Sequencing was performed on peripheral blood. The CDR3 protein is CASSLTGGRETQYF. In nucleotides, the CDR3 is TGTGCCAGCAGCTTAACCGGAGGGCGAGAGACCCAGTACTTC.